Below are 23 T cell receptor beta chains sequenced from a single sample in a study of blood T cell repertoires in COVID-19. Here immunoSEQ multiplex PCR was the method, and the copy in TCRdb shows in-frame clones only, minus some. Of approximately 100,000 clones detected, around 91% appear once; the ten largest clones hold roughly 30%. The specimen sequenced was peripheral blood. These receptors came from an elderly woman with acute or convalescent COVID-19.

The gene calls are TRBV5-1 and TRBJ2-7; a possible D gene is TRBD1 (6 bases). The germline V gene has CDR1 SGHRS and CDR2 YFSETQ. Between the trimmed V and J ends, which lost 4 bases and 3 bases, there was a span of 11 bases. The CDR3 covers 13 residues. In DNA form, the CDR3 reads TGCGCCAGCAGCAGGGACATAGACTACGAGCAGTACTTC. Protein product: CASSRDIDYEQYF.

This rearrangement joins TRBV19 to TRBJ1-5, with 7 positions matching TRBD1. The CDR3 has 13 amino acids. Trimming took 5 bases from V and 4 from J; bases not matched to a gene: 2. Germline lookup yields CDR1 LNHDA and CDR2 SQIVND (reference sequence). The CDR3 spells CASSGRGNQPQHF. The DNA of the CDR3 is TGTGCCAGTAGTGGCAGGGGGAATCAGCCCCAGCATTTT.

The chain has TRBV6-6 and TRBJ1-5; 8 bases are shared with TRBD1. V gave up 5 bases and J gave up 4 bases; unmatched junction bases: 4. Germline-derived CDR1 and CDR2 are MNHNY and SVGAGI (reference sequence). The CDR3 has 14 amino acids. In DNA, the CDR3 is TGTGCCAGCAGTCCCACAGGGGGGAATCAGCCCCAGCATTTT. Protein: CASSPTGGNQPQHF.

The chain joins TRBV11-3 to TRBJ2-5, with D possibly TRBD2 on 5 matching bases. The V gene lost 5 bases and the J gene lost 5 bases, with 9 bases spanning the gap. Germline V gene lookup returns CDR1 SGHNT and CDR2 YENEEA. The CDR3 has 12 residues. The CDR3 nucleotides read TGTGCCAGCAGCCGTGGCGGGGAGACCCAGTACTTC. It yields the protein CASSRGGETQYF.

The chain links TRBV15 to TRBJ2-5, with TRBD1 matching over 7 bases. CDR1 LNHNV and CDR2 YYDKDF come from the germline V gene (reference sequence). V dropped 1 base and J dropped 3; count of bases not matched to a gene: 2. The CDR3 runs to 14 residues. The CDR3 DNA reads as TGTGCCACCAGCAGAGGTGGGACAGAAGAGACCCAGTACTTC. Its protein is CATSRGGTEETQYF.

The chain uses TRBV5-1 and TRBJ1-1; the D gene is possibly TRBD1 (5 bases). Germline CDR1 SGHRS, CDR2 YFSETQ. CDR3 length equals 14 residues. Trimming removed 1 base at V and 3 bases at J, with 10 bases between. CDR3 coding DNA: TGCGCCAGCAGCTTGTCAGGGAGGGACACTGAAGCTTTCTTT. Protein: CASSLSGRDTEAFF.

J is TRBJ1-6 and V is TRBV6-2 or TRBV6-3, with a tentative D call TRBD1 (5 bases). V lost 2 bases and J 7 bases, leaving 15 bases between the germline ends. The CDR3 sequence is 16 residues long. Germline CDR1 MNHEY, CDR2 SVGEGT. The CDR3 sequence is CASSYRAGPRNSPLHF. The CDR3 DNA reads TGTGCCAGCAGTTACAGGGCAGGGCCAAGGAATTCACCCCTCCACTTT.

This rearrangement joins TRBV15 to TRBJ2-5; D possibly corresponds to TRBD2 (6 bases). Germline assignment: CDR1 LNHNV and CDR2 YYDKDF (reference sequence). This CDR3 is 14 amino acids long. V was shortened by 2 bases and J by 3 bases, with 10 bases between the two germline ends. The CDR3 is CATSRTPGEETQYF. The CDR3 DNA follows: TGTGCCACCAGCAGAACCCCGGGGGAAGAGACCCAGTACTTC.

The chain joins TRBV19 to TRBJ2-2, with D tentatively TRBD2 (5 bases). The V end lost 3 bases, the J end lost 1 base, and 9 bases lay between the germline ends. This CDR3 contains 15 residues. CDR1 and CDR2 from the germline V gene are LNHDA and SQIVND (reference sequence). CDR3 amino acids: CASSIGAGNTGELFF. The CDR3 DNA sequence: TGTGCCAGTAGTATTGGTGCGGGGAACACCGGGGAGCTGTTTTTT.

CDR3 nucleotides: TGCAGCGTTGGTTCGACAGCTAACTATGGCTACACCTTC. Its translation: CSVGSTANYGYTF. The chain has TRBV29-1 and TRBJ1-2; D is possibly TRBD1 (5 bases). V was trimmed by 4 bases and J by 0 bases, leaving 9 bases between them. There are 13 residues in the CDR3. Per germline, CDR1 SQVTM and CDR2 ANQGSEA. Filled out from reference TRBV29-1 and TRBJ1-2, the complete variable domain reads SAVISQKPSRDICQRGTSLTIQCQVDSQVTMMFWYRQQPGQSLTLIATANQGSEATYESGFVIDKFPISRPNLTFSTLTVSNMSPEDSSIYLCSVGSTANYGYTFGSGTRLTVV.

The chain employs TRBV7-6 and TRBJ2-5, with a weak D call TRBD2 (6 bases). The CDR3 sequence is 18 residues long. Germline V gene lookup returns CDR1 SGHVS and CDR2 FNYEAQ. V shed 1 base and J shed 1 base, with 19 bases lying between them. The CDR3 DNA reads as TGTGCCAGCAGCTTAGTAGATTCTCGCGGGGCCGTCCAAGAGACCCAGTACTTC. It is translated as CASSLVDSRGAVQETQYF.

V is TRBV5-1 and J is TRBJ2-5; TRBD2 matches at 7 bases. V shed 4 bases and J 4 bases; nucleotides not matched to a gene: 7. This CDR3 region has 14 residues. Germline V gene sequence: CDR1 SGHRS, CDR2 YFSETQ. The CDR3 sequence is CASSGGTGGETQYF. CDR3 bases: TGCGCCAGCAGCGGGGGGACGGGGGGAGAGACCCAGTACTTC.

The chain combines TRBV10-3 with TRBJ2-7; possible D gene TRBD1, 6 bases. The CDR3 is made up of 13 amino acids. V was cut by 7 bases and J by 0 bases, with 10 bases left in between. Germline V gene lookup returns CDR1 ENHRY and CDR2 SYGVKD. CDR3 sequence: CAIMTDSSYEQYF. The DNA of the CDR3 is TGTGCCATCATGACGGACAGCTCCTACGAGCAGTACTTC.

CDR3 DNA sequence: TGTGCCAGCAGTTACGACAGACTGAACACTGAAGCTTTCTTT. This translates into CASSYDRLNTEAFF. This rearrangement joins TRBV28 to TRBJ1-1; the D gene is possibly TRBD1 (5 bases). V lost 4 bases and J 0 bases, leaving 9 bases between the germline ends. The CDR3 covers 14 residues. Germline V gene sequence: CDR1 MDHEN, CDR2 SYDVKM.

This chain uses TRBV11-2 with TRBJ1-2; tentative D call: TRBD1 (6 bases). Per germline, CDR1 SGHAT and CDR2 FQNNGV. The CDR3 contains 15 residues. Trimming removed 1 base at V and 4 bases at J, with 13 bases between. CDR3 DNA sequence: TGTGCCAGCAGCTTAGGCCCCAGGGGCATCTATGGCTACACCTTC. Amino acid sequence: CASSLGPRGIYGYTF.

The chain employs TRBV5-4 and TRBJ2-3, with D possibly matching TRBD2 (6 bases). Trimming removed 0 bases at V and 12 bases at J, with 14 bases between. The CDR3 sequence is 13 residues long. Germline values: CDR1 SGHNT, CDR2 YYREEE (reference sequence). The CDR3 sequence is CASSLVGGRGQYF. In DNA form, the CDR3 reads TGTGCCAGCAGCTTGGTTGGGGGGAGAGGACAGTATTTT.

This chain connects TRBV18 to TRBJ1-5; D gene ambiguous. V lost 2 bases to trimming and J lost 5 bases, with 7 bases between them. The CDR3 contains 13 residues. Germline-derived CDR1 and CDR2 are KGHSH and LQKENI. The CDR3 region is CASSPSTDQPQHF. The CDR3 DNA is TGTGCCAGCTCACCATCCACGGATCAGCCCCAGCATTTT.

V and J are TRBV6-1 and TRBJ1-5; 7 positions match TRBD1. The V and J ends lost 3 bases and 6 bases, in that order; junction bases with no gene match: 8. This CDR3 has 15 amino acids. Germline CDR1 reads MNHNS; CDR2 reads SASEGT. CDR3 protein: CASSDGTGVRQPQHF. The CDR3 nucleotides are TGTGCCAGCAGTGACGGTACAGGGGTTCGTCAGCCCCAGCATTTT.

This sequence joins TRBV2 and TRBJ1-3, with 8 bases that match TRBD1. The V gene's germline CDR1 is SNHLY and CDR2 FYNNEI. This CDR3 contains 15 residues. J gave up 5 bases and V 6 bases, and 9 bases lay outside the gene matches. In nucleotides, the CDR3 is TGTGCCAGCAGCCCGGACAGGGTATTCCGAAACACCATATATTTT. It codes for CASSPDRVFRNTIYF.

The chain carries TRBV28 and TRBJ1-2; 11 bases align to TRBD1. The junction had 14 bases not matched to a gene; V was cut back by 4 bases and J by 4 bases. CDR3 size: 18 residues. The germline V gene has CDR1 MDHEN and CDR2 SYDVKM. The chain's CDR3 is CASSSRDRGNLGGYGYTF. Written as DNA, the CDR3 is TGTGCCAGCAGTTCCCGGGACAGGGGGAATCTTGGTGGCTATGGCTACACCTTC.

Here the CDR3 reads CASSLIGSSYNEQFF. The CDR3 nucleotides read TGTGCCAGCAGCTTAATCGGGAGCTCCTACAATGAGCAGTTCTTC. The chain combines TRBV7-3 with TRBJ2-1, with TRBD2 as a possible D gene (6 bases). Germline lookup yields CDR1 SGHTA and CDR2 FQGTGA. V was pared by 1 base and J by 0 bases, with 7 bases between. This CDR3 comprises 15 residues. Together with reference TRBV7-3 and TRBJ2-1, the CDR3 gives the full variable domain: GAGVSQTPSNKVTEKGKYVELRCDPISGHTALYWYRQSLGQGPEFLIYFQGTGAADDSGLPNDRFFAVRPEGSVSTLKIQRTERGDSAVYLCASSLIGSSYNEQFFGPGTRLTVL.

The J gene is TRBJ1-6, the V gene TRBV6-1; TRBD1 matches 10 bases. The germline CDR1 and CDR2 sequences are MNHNS and SASEGT. The J segment lost 8 bases and the V segment lost 6 bases, leaving 10 bases of the junction unmatched. This CDR3 is built from 16 residues. DNA for the CDR3: TGTGCCAGCAGGGAACGACAGGGGGCTAGGTATTCACCCCTCCACTTT. Translating gives CASRERQGARYSPLHF.

The chain recombines TRBV28 with TRBJ2-7; D is perhaps TRBD1 (6 bases). CDR1 is MDHEN and CDR2 is SYDVKM in the germline V gene. V lost 8 bases, J lost 0 bases, and 14 bases lay in between. The CDR3 contains 14 residues. CDR3 residues: CASSGWTDSYEQYF. The DNA for the CDR3 is TGTGCCAGCTCCGGGTGGACAGACTCCTACGAGCAGTACTTC.